This is a list of T cell receptor beta chains from one sample in a study of beta chain features in type 1 diabetes. TCRdb keeps only in-frame clones here, not all; method: immunoSEQ multiplex PCR. The sample has 400,000 to 500,000 clones, over 11% seen once. The specimen was naive CD4+ T cells from blood. The receptor source for this set is a man aged 30 to 39 in good health. Both conserved end residues are part of each CDR3. D genes are given only for firm matches.

D gene | J gene | V gene | CDR3 protein
. | TRBJ2-4 | TRBV19 | CASTTDPIAKNIQYF
. | TRBJ1-1 | TRBV6-1 | CASTYKNTEAFF
. | TRBJ2-3 | TRBV7-9 | CASSPQGGITQYF
TRBD1 | TRBJ2-3 | TRBV5-1 | CASSLASPRQGADTQYF
TRBD2 | TRBJ2-5 | TRBV10-3 | CAISPTSGQETQYF
. | TRBJ2-2 | TRBV7-3 | CASSRGAANTGELFF
. | TRBJ2-1 | TRBV7-2 | CASSREPVTVREQFF
. | TRBJ2-7 | TRBV2 | CASSEEAGTGYYEQYF
. | TRBJ1-2 | TRBV9 | CASSPVIGGYTF
. | TRBJ1-2 | TRBV11-3 | CASGSRESDGYTF
. | TRBJ2-1 | TRBV11-2 | CASSLDREGEQFF
. | TRBJ2-1 | TRBV20-1 | CSAQAQTEQFF
. | TRBJ2-5 | TRBV9 | CASSPAGETQYF
. | TRBJ2-3 | TRBV7-9 | CASSSSLGTDTQYF
. | TRBJ2-1 | TRBV9 | CASSVDGENNEQFF
. | TRBJ2-7 | TRBV7-2 | CASSLGRSSYEQYF
TRBD1 | TRBJ1-2 | TRBV10-3 | CAISSRGDGYTF
. | TRBJ1-2 | TRBV25-1 | CASSDQGGYTF
. | TRBJ2-5 | TRBV7-9 | CASSLATPTETQYF
. | TRBJ2-3 | TRBV4-3 | CASSQKPSPTTDTQYF
. | TRBJ2-1 | TRBV10-3 | CAIRDPQHNEQFF
. | TRBJ1-5 | TRBV10-2 | CASSGQGNQPQHF
TRBD2 | TRBJ2-4 | TRBV7-2 | CASSLVTAGGNIQYF
TRBD1 | TRBJ2-5 | TRBV5-4 | CASSSRTGAETQYF
. | TRBJ2-6 | TRBV6-5 | CASSYVALGANVLTF
. | TRBJ2-4 | TRBV27 | CASSFGIPAIQYF
. | TRBJ2-7 | TRBV4-1 | CASSQGPGTPNPHYEQYF
TRBD1 | TRBJ1-4 | TRBV5-4 | CASSPEPTGNEKLFF
. | TRBJ1-4 | TRBV4-1 | CASSPLHGEKLFF
. | TRBJ1-1 | TRBV4-3 | CASSQAGPLAAFF
. | TRBJ1-5 | TRBV29-1 | CSVWQVPNQPQHF
. | TRBJ1-1 | TRBV7-9 | CASSLDGSLEAFF
. | TRBJ2-1 | TRBV15 | CATSRDRSSYNEQFF
. | TRBJ2-3 | TRBV5-6 | CASSLLTDTQYF
. | TRBJ2-1 | TRBV14 | CASREAGFSYNEQFF
TRBD2 | TRBJ2-5 | TRBV29-1 | CSVLGGETQYF
. | TRBJ2-2 | TRBV19 | CASSIWGHDTGELFF
. | TRBJ2-1 | TRBV5-6 | CATQEGTNYNEQFF
. | TRBJ2-5 | TRBV7-2 | CASSSGPSQETQYF
TRBD2 | TRBJ2-4 | TRBV29-1 | CSVGIAGGNKNIQYF
. | TRBJ1-1 | TRBV13 | CASSLTFRGTEAFF